The sequence of this T cell receptor (beta chain) was determined in a study of Ad26.COV2.S vaccination and SARS-CoV-2 variants. Germline CDR1 reads LNHDA; CDR2 reads SQIVND (reference sequence). V was pared by 10 bases and J by 2 bases, with 17 bases between. The CDR3 has 15 residues. The treatment denotes: around 19 received Ad26.COV2.S at low or high dose, single or two shots; about 5 received placebo; per-sample allocation not given. At day 63 after the first vaccine or placebo injection, samples were drawn. Profiling relied on immunoSEQ multiplex PCR, and the TCRdb table lists in-frame clones only, not all of them. Among roughly 680,000 clones listed, more than 80% were seen once.

This receptor was taken from a person between 18 and 65 years old who received the Ad26.COV2.S COVID-19 vaccine or a placebo. This sequence joins TRBV19 and TRBJ2-2; D unresolved. Sequencing used peripheral blood, obtained in a trial of Ad26.COV2.S vaccine versus placebo. The CDR3 DNA sequence: TGTGCCACTCGGAGTCGTGGGTCAAACACCGGGGAGCTGTTTTTT. Translated: CATRSRGSNTGELFF.